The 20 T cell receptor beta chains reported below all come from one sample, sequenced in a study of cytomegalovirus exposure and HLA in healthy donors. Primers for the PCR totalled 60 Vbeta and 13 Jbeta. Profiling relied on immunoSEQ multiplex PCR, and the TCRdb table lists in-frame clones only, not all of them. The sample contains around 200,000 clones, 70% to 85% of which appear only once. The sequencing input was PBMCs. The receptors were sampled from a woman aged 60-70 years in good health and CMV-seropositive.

The CDR3 sequence: CAWSVPGLASTEQYF. The CDR3 region has the DNA TGTGCCTGGAGCGTACCGGGACTAGCGTCTACCGAGCAGTACTTC. J is TRBJ2-7 and V is TRBV30; 10 bases line up with TRBD2. The CDR3 is made up of 15 amino acids. V was pared by 3 bases and J by 6 bases, with 11 bases of the junction left unmatched. From germline, CDR1 is GTSNPN and CDR2 SVGIG (reference sequence).

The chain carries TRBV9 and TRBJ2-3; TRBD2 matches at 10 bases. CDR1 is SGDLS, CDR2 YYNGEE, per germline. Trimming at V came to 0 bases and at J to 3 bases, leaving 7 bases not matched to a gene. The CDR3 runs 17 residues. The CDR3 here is CASSVGPSGSLTDTQYF. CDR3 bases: TGTGCCAGCAGCGTAGGCCCTAGCGGGAGTCTGACAGATACGCAGTATTTT.

CDR3 loop: CAISSGGGQPQHF. The CDR3 DNA follows: TGTGCCATCAGTTCAGGGGGCGGGCAGCCCCAGCATTTT. V usage is TRBV10-3 and J usage is TRBJ1-5, with 8 nucleotides matching TRBD1. CDR3 size: 13 residues. The junction had 4 bases not matched to a gene; V was cut back by 5 bases and J by 7 bases. Germline V lookup: CDR1 ENHRY, CDR2 SYGVKD.

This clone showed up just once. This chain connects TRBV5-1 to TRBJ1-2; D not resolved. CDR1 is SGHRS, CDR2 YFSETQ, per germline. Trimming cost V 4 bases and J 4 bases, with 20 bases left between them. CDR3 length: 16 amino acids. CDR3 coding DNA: TGCGCCAGCAGCCCACTAGGCACAGCCTGGGGCTATGGCTACACCTTC. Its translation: CASSPLGTAWGYGYTF.

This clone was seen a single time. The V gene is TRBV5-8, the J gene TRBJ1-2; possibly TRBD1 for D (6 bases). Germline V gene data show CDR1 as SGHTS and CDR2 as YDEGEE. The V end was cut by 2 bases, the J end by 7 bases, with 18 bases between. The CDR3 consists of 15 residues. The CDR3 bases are TGTGCCAGCAGCTTAGCCGGCACAGGGAGGGTTGGCTACACCTTC. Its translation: CASSLAGTGRVGYTF.

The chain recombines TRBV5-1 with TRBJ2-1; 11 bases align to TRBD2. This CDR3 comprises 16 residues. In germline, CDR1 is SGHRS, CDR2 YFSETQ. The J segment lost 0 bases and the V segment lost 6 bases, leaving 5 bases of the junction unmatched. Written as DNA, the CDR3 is TGCGCCAGCACCCCGCTAGCGGGGGGCTCCTACAATGAGCAGTTCTTC. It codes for CASTPLAGGSYNEQFF.

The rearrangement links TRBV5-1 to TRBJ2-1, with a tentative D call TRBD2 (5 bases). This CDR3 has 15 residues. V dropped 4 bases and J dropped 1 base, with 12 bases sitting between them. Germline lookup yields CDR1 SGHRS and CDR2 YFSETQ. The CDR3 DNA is TGCGCCAGCAGCACGGGGTTAGGGTCCTACAATGAGCAGTTCTTC. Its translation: CASSTGLGSYNEQFF.

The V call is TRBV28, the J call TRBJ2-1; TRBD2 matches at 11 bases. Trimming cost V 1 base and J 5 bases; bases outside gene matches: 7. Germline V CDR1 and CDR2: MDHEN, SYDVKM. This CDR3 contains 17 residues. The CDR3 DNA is TGTGCCAGCAGTTTATATACTGGGACTAGCGGTGACAATGAGCAGTTCTTC. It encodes CASSLYTGTSGDNEQFF.

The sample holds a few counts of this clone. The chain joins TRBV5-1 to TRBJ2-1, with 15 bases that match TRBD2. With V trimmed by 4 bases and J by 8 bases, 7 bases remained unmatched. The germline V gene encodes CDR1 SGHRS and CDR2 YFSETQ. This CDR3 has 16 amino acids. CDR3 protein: CASSPGTSGGNDEQFF. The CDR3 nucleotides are TGCGCCAGCAGCCCCGGGACTAGCGGGGGGAATGATGAGCAGTTCTTC.

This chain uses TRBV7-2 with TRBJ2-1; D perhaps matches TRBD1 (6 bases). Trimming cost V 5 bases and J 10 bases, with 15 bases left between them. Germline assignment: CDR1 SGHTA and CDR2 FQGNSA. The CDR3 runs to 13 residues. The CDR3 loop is CASSQGMDGEQFF. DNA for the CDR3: TGTGCCAGCAGCCAGGGGATGGACGGAGAGCAGTTCTTC.

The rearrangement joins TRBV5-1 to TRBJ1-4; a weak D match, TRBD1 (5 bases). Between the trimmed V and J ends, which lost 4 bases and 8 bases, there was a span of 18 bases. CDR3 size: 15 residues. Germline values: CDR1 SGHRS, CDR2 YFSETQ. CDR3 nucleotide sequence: TGCGCCAGCAGCCAAGAGGCGGGGGGTGAGGAAAAACTGTTTTTT. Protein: CASSQEAGGEEKLFF.

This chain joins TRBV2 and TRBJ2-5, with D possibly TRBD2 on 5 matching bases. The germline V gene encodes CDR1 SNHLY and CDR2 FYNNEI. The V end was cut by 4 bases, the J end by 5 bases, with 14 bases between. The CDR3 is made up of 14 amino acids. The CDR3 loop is CASSGTATGETQYF. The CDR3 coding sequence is TGTGCCAGCAGTGGAACCGCCACGGGGGAGACCCAGTACTTC.

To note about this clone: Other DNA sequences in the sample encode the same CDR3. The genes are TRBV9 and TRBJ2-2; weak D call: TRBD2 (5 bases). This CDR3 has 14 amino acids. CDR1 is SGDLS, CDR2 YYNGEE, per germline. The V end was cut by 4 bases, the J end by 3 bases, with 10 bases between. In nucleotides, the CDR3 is TGTGCCAGCAGCCCGCGGACTGACACCGGGGAGCTGTTTTTT. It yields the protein CASSPRTDTGELFF.

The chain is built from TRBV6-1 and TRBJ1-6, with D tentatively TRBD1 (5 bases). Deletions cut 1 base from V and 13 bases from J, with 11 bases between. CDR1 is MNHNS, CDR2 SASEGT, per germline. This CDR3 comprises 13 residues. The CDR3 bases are TGTGCCAGCAGTGAAGGGGAAGACAGCCCCCTCCACTTT. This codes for CASSEGEDSPLHF.

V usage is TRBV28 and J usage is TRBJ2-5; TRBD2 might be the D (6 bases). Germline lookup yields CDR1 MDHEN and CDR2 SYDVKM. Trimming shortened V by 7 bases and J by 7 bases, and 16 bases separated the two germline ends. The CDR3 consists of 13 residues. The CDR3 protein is CASNLGWRGTQYF. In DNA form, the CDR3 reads TGTGCCAGCAACCTGGGGTGGCGGGGGACCCAGTACTTC.

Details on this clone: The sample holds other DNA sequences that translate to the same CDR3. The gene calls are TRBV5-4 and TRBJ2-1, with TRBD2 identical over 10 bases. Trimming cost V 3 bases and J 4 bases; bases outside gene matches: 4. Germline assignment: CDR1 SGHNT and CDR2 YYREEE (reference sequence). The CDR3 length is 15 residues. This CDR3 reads CASSSRTSGYNEQFF. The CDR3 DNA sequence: TGTGCCAGCAGCTCCAGGACTAGCGGTTACAATGAGCAGTTCTTC.

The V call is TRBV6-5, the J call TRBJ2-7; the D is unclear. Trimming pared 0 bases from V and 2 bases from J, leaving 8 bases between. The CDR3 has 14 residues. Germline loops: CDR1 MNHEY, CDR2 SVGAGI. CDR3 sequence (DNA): TGTGCCAGCAGTTACTCGAGAGCCACCTACGAGCAGTACTTC. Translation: CASSYSRATYEQYF.

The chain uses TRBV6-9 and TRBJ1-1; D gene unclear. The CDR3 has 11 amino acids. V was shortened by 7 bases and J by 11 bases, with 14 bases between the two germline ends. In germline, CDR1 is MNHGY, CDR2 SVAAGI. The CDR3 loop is CASTLREDAFF. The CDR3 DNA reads TGTGCCAGCACCCTAAGGGAGGATGCTTTCTTT.

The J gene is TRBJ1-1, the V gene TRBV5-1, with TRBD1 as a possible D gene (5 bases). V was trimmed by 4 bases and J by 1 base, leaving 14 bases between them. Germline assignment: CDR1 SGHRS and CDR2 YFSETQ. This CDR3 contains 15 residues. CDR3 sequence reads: CASSLMTATNTEAFF. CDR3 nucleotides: TGCGCCAGCAGCCTTATGACAGCGACGAACACTGAAGCTTTCTTT.

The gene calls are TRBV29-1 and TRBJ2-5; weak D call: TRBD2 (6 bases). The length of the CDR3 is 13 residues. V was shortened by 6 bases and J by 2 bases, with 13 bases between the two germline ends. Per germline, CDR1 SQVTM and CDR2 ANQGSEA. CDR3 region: CSVMTGVQETQYF. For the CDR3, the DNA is TGCAGCGTCATGACGGGAGTACAAGAGACCCAGTACTTC.